The clone carrying this T cell receptor beta chain occurred many times. Its antigen is not identified. The sample is drawn from a study of CD8 T cells in ankylosing spondylitis. Regarding the study as a whole: Earlier reports found some motif variants in synovial fluid and blood in reactive arthritis. The clones that were linked to disease were reported to be significantly enriched in matched synovial fluid samples from ankylosing spondylitis patients. Seven or eight highly homologous variants made up a TCR beta motif, and this motif appeared characteristic of ankylosing spondylitis blood. Peripheral blood samples showed relatively rare disease-linked clones, and these clones were CD8+.

Libraries of TCR beta came from quantitative 5'-RACE with molecular barcodes. TCRdb independently ran MiXCR on the 5' RACE reads; one entry per CDR3 protein. The sample holds under 950,000 distinct CDR3 sequences; under 20% are singletons and the top ten take roughly a fifth. V was pared by 6 bases and J by 0 bases, with 4 bases between. CDR3 size: 12 residues. This rearrangement joins TRBV12-3 or TRBV12-4 to TRBJ2-3; D is unclear. Material for sequencing was blood, either unsorted or a sorted T cell fraction (not recorded which). The TCR comes from a male donor with ankylosing spondylitis. CDR3 sequence (DNA): TGTGCCAGCAGGGCTAGCACAGATACGCAGTATTTT. Translation: CASRASTDTQYF.